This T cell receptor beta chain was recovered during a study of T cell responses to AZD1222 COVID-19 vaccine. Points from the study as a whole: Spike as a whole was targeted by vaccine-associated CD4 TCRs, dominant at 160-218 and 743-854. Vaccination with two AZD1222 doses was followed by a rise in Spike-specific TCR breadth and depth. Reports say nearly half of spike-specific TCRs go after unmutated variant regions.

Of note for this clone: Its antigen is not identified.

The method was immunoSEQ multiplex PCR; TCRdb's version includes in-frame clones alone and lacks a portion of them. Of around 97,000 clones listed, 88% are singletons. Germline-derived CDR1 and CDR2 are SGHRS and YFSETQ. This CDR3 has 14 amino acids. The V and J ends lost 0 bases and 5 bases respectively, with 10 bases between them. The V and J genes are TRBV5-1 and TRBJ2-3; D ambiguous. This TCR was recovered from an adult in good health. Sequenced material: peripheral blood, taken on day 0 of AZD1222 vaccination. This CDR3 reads CASSLASSKDTQYF. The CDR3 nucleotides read TGCGCCAGCAGCTTGGCCAGTTCGAAAGATACGCAGTATTTT.